This T cell receptor (beta chain) was obtained from a study of shared clonotypes between healthy human individuals. From germline, CDR1 is MNHEY and CDR2 SVGAGI. Between the trimmed V and J ends, which lost 2 bases and 3 bases, there was a span of 7 bases. The CDR3 covers 13 residues. This clone was observed a single time. About 30,000 T cell genomes, or around 0.2 ug DNA, went into the sorted-subset replicate PCRs. Measured with immunoSEQ multiplex PCR; TCRdb has only the in-frame clones, and not every one. This table has roughly 2,500,000 clones, roughly 93% appearing once. The chain joins TRBV6-5 to TRBJ2-5; D remains unclear. This receptor was taken from a man younger than 35 in good health. Some clones in this sample may be carry-over from other donors' samples. The sequencing input was naive CD4+ T cells from PBMCs. As to subset: CD45RA+ positively selected. CDR3 in amino acids: CASSYTAKETQYF. CDR3 bases: TGTGCCAGCAGTTACACCGCCAAAGAGACCCAGTACTTC.